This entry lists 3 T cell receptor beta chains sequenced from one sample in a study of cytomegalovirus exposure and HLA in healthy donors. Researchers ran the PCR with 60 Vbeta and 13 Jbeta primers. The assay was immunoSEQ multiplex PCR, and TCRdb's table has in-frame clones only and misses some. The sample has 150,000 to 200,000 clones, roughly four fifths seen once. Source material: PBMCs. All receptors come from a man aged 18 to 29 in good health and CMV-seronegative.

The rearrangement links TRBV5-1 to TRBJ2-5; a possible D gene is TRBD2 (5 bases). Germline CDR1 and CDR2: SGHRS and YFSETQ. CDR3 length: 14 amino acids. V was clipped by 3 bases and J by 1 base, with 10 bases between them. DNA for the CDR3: TGCGCCAGCAGCTCTCCGGGAACCCAAGAGACCCAGTACTTC. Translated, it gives CASSSPGTQETQYF.

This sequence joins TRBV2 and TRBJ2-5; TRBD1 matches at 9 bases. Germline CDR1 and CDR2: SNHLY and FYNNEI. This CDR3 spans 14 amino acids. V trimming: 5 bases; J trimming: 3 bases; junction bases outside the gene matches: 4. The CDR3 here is CASSRDRAKETQYF. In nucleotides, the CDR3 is TGTGCCAGCAGTCGGGACAGGGCGAAAGAGACCCAGTACTTC.

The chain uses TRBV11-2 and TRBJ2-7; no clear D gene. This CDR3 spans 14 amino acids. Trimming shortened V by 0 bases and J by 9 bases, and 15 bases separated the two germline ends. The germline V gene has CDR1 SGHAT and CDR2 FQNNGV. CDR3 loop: CASSLEQTPLGQYF. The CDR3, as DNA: TGTGCCAGCAGCTTAGAACAGACACCCCTCGGGCAGTACTTC.